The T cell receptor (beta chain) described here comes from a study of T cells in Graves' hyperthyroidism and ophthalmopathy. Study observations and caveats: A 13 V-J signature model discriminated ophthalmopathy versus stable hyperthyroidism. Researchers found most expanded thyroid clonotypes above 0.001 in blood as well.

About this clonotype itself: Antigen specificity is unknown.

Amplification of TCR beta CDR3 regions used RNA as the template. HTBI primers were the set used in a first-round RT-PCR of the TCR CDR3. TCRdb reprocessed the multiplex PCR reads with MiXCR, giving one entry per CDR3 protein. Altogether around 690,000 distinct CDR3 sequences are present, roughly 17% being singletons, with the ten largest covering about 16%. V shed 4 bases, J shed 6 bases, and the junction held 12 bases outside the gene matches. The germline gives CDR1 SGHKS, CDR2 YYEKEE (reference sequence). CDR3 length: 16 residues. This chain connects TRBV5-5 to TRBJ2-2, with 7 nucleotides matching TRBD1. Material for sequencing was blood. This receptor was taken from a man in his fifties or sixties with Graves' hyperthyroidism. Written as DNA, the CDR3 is TGTGCCAGCAGCCATAGGGACAGACCCTTGGCCGGGGAGCTGTTTTTT. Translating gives CASSHRDRPLAGELFF.